A selection of T cell receptor beta chains follows, all from one sample in a study of blood T cells in healthy people across ages. Each CDR3 protein is one row after TCRdb ran MiXCR on the 5' RACE reads. This sample has about 1.5 million distinct CDR3 sequences, with about 45% found just once. The specimen was blood. These receptors all come from a woman in her late teens or twenties in good health. Each CDR3 is given with its conserved first and last residue. The order of the fields is V gene, J gene, D gene, clone size, CDR3 protein, CDR3 DNA. A D gene is named only where the DNA matches it firmly. Only part of the rows carry a size: once, few, many, or a class if the clone is expanded.

>TRBV14|TRBJ2-5|.|.
CASSPKRIYSSLETQYF
TGTGCCAGCAGCCCGAAGAGGATCTATAGTTCTTTGGAGACCCAGTACTTC
>TRBV7-9|TRBJ1-2|.|.
CASSPGQTSYGYTF
TGTGCCAGCAGCCCAGGACAGACATCTTATGGCTACACCTTC
>TRBV7-9|TRBJ1-5|.|few
CASSLGGQGVQPQHF
TGTGCCAGCAGCTTGGGGGGGCAGGGTGTTCAGCCCCAGCATTTT
>TRBV4-3|TRBJ2-2|.|.
CASSQPGIRELFF
TGCGCCAGCAGCCAACCAGGGATCCGGGAGCTGTTTTTT
>TRBV9|TRBJ1-1|.|.
CASSVDGTARTEAFF
TGTGCCAGCAGCGTAGATGGTACCGCGCGGACAGAAGCTTTCTTT
>TRBV5-1|TRBJ1-2|TRBD1|once
CASSTQGAGDYTF
TGCGCCAGCTCCACTCAGGGGGCCGGTGACTACACCTTC
>TRBV7-6|TRBJ1-2|TRBD1|.
CASSSSGQNYGYTF
TGTGCCAGCAGCTCCTCGGGACAGAACTATGGCTACACCTTC
>TRBV19|TRBJ1-1|TRBD1|.
CASSSRDRGLTEAFF
TGTGCCAGTAGTAGCCGGGACAGGGGGCTTACTGAAGCTTTCTTT
>TRBV20-1|TRBJ2-7|TRBD2|.
CSARGTDSLLAGSPYEQYF
TGCAGTGCTAGGGGAACGGACTCCCTACTAGCGGGTAGCCCCTACGAGCAGTACTTC
>TRBV7-9|TRBJ1-3|.|.
CASSCRGGNTIYF
TGTGCCAGCAGCTGCAGGGGAGGAAACACCATATATTTT
>TRBV5-5|TRBJ2-7|TRBD1|few
CASSVTGGDEQYF
TGTGCCAGCAGCGTTACAGGGGGCGACGAGCAGTACTTC
>TRBV29-1|TRBJ1-1|.|.
CSVESRQGNTEAFF
TGCAGCGTTGAATCCAGACAAGGAAACACTGAAGCTTTCTTT
>TRBV6-2/TRBV6-3|TRBJ1-2|.|.
CASSYNGRNYGYTF
TGTGCCAGCAGTTACAACGGGAGGAACTATGGCTACACCTTC
>TRBV9|TRBJ1-2|.|few
CASRNGDGGYTF
TGTGCCAGCAGAAACGGGGACGGCGGCTACACCTTC
>TRBV20-1|TRBJ1-1|.|.
CSARERGGRTMNTEAFF
TGCAGTGCTAGAGAAAGGGGGGGCAGGACCATGAACACTGAAGCTTTCTTT
>TRBV27|TRBJ2-3|TRBD2|once
CASTPRWLAVSADTQYF
TGTGCCAGCACCCCCAGGTGGCTAGCGGTTAGCGCAGATACGCAGTATTTT
>TRBV12-3/TRBV12-4|TRBJ2-2|TRBD1|.
CASSRDRVLPSGELFF
TGTGCCAGCAGTCGAGACAGGGTATTACCATCCGGGGAGCTGTTTTTT
>TRBV4-3|TRBJ2-4|.|.
CASSQEKSFTGSENIQYF
TGCGCCAGCAGCCAAGAAAAGAGCTTCACGGGATCGGAAAACATTCAGTACTTC
>TRBV6-2/TRBV6-3|TRBJ2-7|TRBD1|few
CASSYGGTAISPYEQYF
TGTGCAAGCAGTTACGGTGGGACAGCTATATCTCCCTACGAGCAGTACTTC
>TRBV5-1|TRBJ1-2|.|.
CASTFAGRGYTF
TGCGCCAGCACCTTCGCGGGAAGGGGCTACACCTTC
>TRBV28|TRBJ2-3|.|.
CASSLPGLRSRTQYF
TGTGCCAGCAGTTTGCCGGGCTTGCGGTCCCGGACGCAGTATTTT
>TRBV21-1|TRBJ2-6|.|few
CASSKARDAFSGANVLTF
TGTGCCAGCAGCAAAGCGAGAGACGCATTCTCTGGGGCCAACGTCCTGACTTTC
>TRBV20-1|TRBJ1-2|.|.
CSAAPRGSNYGYTF
TGCAGTGCTGCCCCAAGGGGTTCTAACTATGGCTACACCTTC
>TRBV20-1|TRBJ1-2|.|once
CSARSAGPEGYTF
TGCAGTGCTAGAAGTGCAGGGCCGGAAGGCTACACCTTC
>TRBV28|TRBJ2-6|.|.
CASSERANSGANVLTF
TGTGCCAGCAGTGAACGGGCGAACTCTGGGGCCAACGTCCTGACTTTC
>TRBV10-3|TRBJ2-1|TRBD2|.
CAISDGRGGGYNEQFF
TGTGCCATCAGTGACGGTCGCGGGGGAGGGTACAATGAGCAGTTCTTC
>TRBV4-2|TRBJ2-5|TRBD2|few
CASSQDMGEGLQAQYF
TGTGCCAGCAGCCAAGATATGGGGGAGGGTCTCCAGGCCCAGTACTTC
>TRBV4-3|TRBJ2-1|TRBD2|.
CASSQLTSGGAEQFF
TGCGCCAGCAGCCAATTGACTAGCGGGGGGGCGGAGCAGTTCTTC
>TRBV11-2|TRBJ2-1|TRBD2|.
CASRTSGRYNEQFF
TGTGCCAGCAGGACTAGCGGGAGATACAATGAGCAGTTCTTC
>TRBV6-5|TRBJ1-6|.|few
CASSSVQGENSPLHF
TGTGCCAGCAGCTCGGTGCAGGGCGAGAATTCACCCCTCCACTTT
>TRBV6-1|TRBJ2-1|TRBD2|.
CASRLTSGYNEQFF
TGTGCCAGCAGGCTGACTAGCGGCTACAATGAGCAGTTCTTC
>TRBV11-2|TRBJ2-7|.|.
CASSLVGGTDLIYEQYF
TGTGCCAGCAGCTTGGTAGGAGGGACAGACCTCATCTACGAGCAGTACTTC
>TRBV29-1|TRBJ1-2|.|.
CSVDGRGIQGYTF
TGCAGCGTTGACGGCAGGGGAATTCAGGGCTACACCTTC
>TRBV7-9|TRBJ2-7|TRBD1|.
CASSANLGQARYEQYF
TGTGCCAGCAGCGCAAACCTCGGACAGGCGAGATACGAGCAGTACTTC
>TRBV3-1|TRBJ2-3|.|few
CASSQESFLAVRPDTQYF
.
>TRBV29-1|TRBJ1-3|TRBD1|.
CSVEDDREAGNTIYF
TGCAGCGTGGAAGACGACAGGGAAGCTGGAAACACCATATATTTT
>TRBV7-3|TRBJ2-1|TRBD1|.
CASSSGTGDFDEQFF
TGTGCCAGCAGCTCGGGGACAGGGGATTTTGATGAGCAGTTCTTC
>TRBV9|TRBJ2-1|.|.
CASSVAEVSVEQFF
TGTGCCAGCAGCGTAGCTGAAGTCTCCGTCGAGCAGTTCTTC
>TRBV7-8|TRBJ2-1|TRBD2|few
CASSLWTSGDEQFF
TGTGCCAGCAGCCTCTGGACTAGCGGCGATGAGCAGTTCTTC
>TRBV30|TRBJ1-2|.|.
CAWRPSGNYGYTF
TGTGCCTGGAGACCCTCGGGTAACTATGGCTACACCTTC
>TRBV20-1|TRBJ2-1|.|.
CSAPLAVIYNEQFF
TGCAGTGCTCCACTAGCAGTAATCTACAATGAGCAGTTCTTC
>TRBV7-2|TRBJ2-1|.|.
CASSPHQGVEQFF
TGTGCCAGCAGCCCCCACCAGGGCGTGGAGCAGTTCTTC
>TRBV12-3/TRBV12-4|TRBJ2-2|.|.
CASSSEVSAGELFF
TGTGCCAGCAGTTCGGAAGTGTCAGCCGGGGAGCTGTTTTTT
>TRBV6-5|TRBJ2-7|TRBD1|.
CASSLDRSPQEIQYF
TGTGCCAGCAGCCTGGACAGGAGCCCCCAAGAGATCCAGTACTTC
>TRBV28|TRBJ2-2|.|.
CASSLPSTGELFF
TGTGCCAGCAGTTTACCCAGCACCGGGGAGCTGTTTTTT
>TRBV7-9|TRBJ1-6|.|.
CASSLPGVYNSPLHF
TGTGCCAGCAGCCTACCAGGAGTTTATAATTCACCCCTCCACTTT
>TRBV6-2/TRBV6-3|TRBJ2-3|.|.
CASCLLPPWEAQYF
TGTGCCAGCTGTTTACTACCACCCTGGGAGGCGCAGTATTTT
>TRBV11-3|TRBJ2-4|.|.
CASSFIGPRAKNIQYF
TGTGCCAGCAGCTTTATAGGGCCCAGGGCCAAAAACATTCAGTACTTC
>TRBV27|TRBJ1-2|TRBD1|.
CASSLTAGQGDGCTF
TGTGCCAGCAGTCTTACGGCGGGGCAGGGGGATGGCTGCACCTTC
>TRBV12-3/TRBV12-4|TRBJ2-3|.|.
CASSALRTDTQYF
TGTGCCAGCAGTGCGCTTCGCACAGATACGCAGTATTTT
>TRBV5-1|TRBJ2-1|.|few
CASTSNQGAENEQFF
TGCGCCAGCACCTCCAACCAAGGGGCGGAAAATGAGCAGTTCTTC